These T cell receptor beta chains were read from a single sample in a study of spatial heterogeneity in lung cancer. TCRdb re-derived calls from the 5' RACE reads in MiXCR, one entry per CDR3 protein. The sample consists of about 43,000 distinct CDR3 sequences, approximately 22% of them appearing once. The material sequenced was PBMCs, taken at follow-up. The origin of the receptors is a female donor with early-stage non-small cell lung cancer. CDR3s include the opening cysteine and the closing phenylalanine or tryptophan. A D gene is named only where the DNA matches it firmly. For some rows the clone size is stated as once, few or many, or as a class when expanded; others skip it.

D gene	V gene	clone size	J gene	CDR3 protein	CDR3 DNA
NA	TRBV30	many	TRBJ2-7	CAWKVPGEVYEQYF	TGTGCCTGGAAGGTCCCGGGAGAAGTTTACGAGCAGTACTTC
NA	TRBV11-2	many	TRBJ1-1	CASSLVTGNAFF	TGTGCCAGCAGCTTAGTCACGGGTAATGCTTTCTTT
NA	TRBV27	few	TRBJ1-4	CASSSRTRVEKLFF	TGTGCCAGCAGTTCCCGGACAAGAGTTGAAAAACTGTTTTTT
NA	TRBV11-2	many	TRBJ2-5	CASSFTNQETQYF	TGTGCCAGCAGCTTTACGAACCAAGAGACCCAGTACTTC
NA	TRBV7-9	few	TRBJ2-1	CASSLGPISFNEQFF	TGTGCCAGCAGCTTAGGACCGATCTCCTTCAATGAGCAGTTCTTC
NA	TRBV2	many	TRBJ2-3	CASSESSGRSTDTQYF	TGTGCCAGCAGTGAATCTTCGGGCCGAAGCACAGATACGCAGTATTTT
NA	TRBV5-1	few	TRBJ2-7	CASSSGPYEQYF	TGCGCCAGCAGCTCAGGGCCCTACGAGCAGTACTTC
TRBD1	TRBV13	many	TRBJ2-3	CASSFGTGGSTDTQYF	TGTGCCAGCAGCTTTGGGACAGGGGGCAGCACAGATACGCAGTATTTT
NA	TRBV12-3/TRBV12-4	few	TRBJ1-5	CASWAYSNQPQHF	TGTGCCAGCTGGGCATATAGCAATCAGCCCCAGCATTTT
TRBD2	TRBV6-6	many	TRBJ2-1	CASTREAGGQTGEQFF	TGTGCCAGCACTAGGGAAGCGGGGGGGCAGACTGGGGAGCAGTTCTTC
NA	TRBV4-1	many	TRBJ2-7	CASSQLAMSEQYF	TGCGCCAGCAGCCAATTGGCAATGAGTGAGCAGTACTTC
NA	TRBV4-1	few	TRBJ1-2	CASSQAMTVVWGYTF	TGCGCCAGCAGCCAAGCGATGACAGTGGTTTGGGGCTACACCTTC
TRBD2	TRBV7-9	NA	TRBJ2-3	CASSLTSGGNTDTQYF	TGTGCCAGCAGCTTGACTAGCGGGGGAAACACAGATACGCAGTATTTT
TRBD2	TRBV5-1	few	TRBJ2-7	CASRGTSGTHEQYF	TGCGCCAGCAGAGGGACTAGCGGGACCCACGAGCAGTACTTC
NA	TRBV7-3	NA	TRBJ1-1	CASSFGRGTEAFF	TGTGCCAGCAGCTTTGGGCGGGGAACTGAAGCTTTCTTT
TRBD1	TRBV20-1	NA	TRBJ1-2	CSARETGDHGYTF	TGCAGTGCTAGGGAGACAGGGGATCATGGCTACACCTTC
NA	TRBV5-1	many	TRBJ2-5	CASSTAGLETQYF	TGCGCCAGCAGCACGGCAGGGCTAGAGACCCAGTACTTC
TRBD1	TRBV20-1	few	TRBJ1-5	CSAGIRVSGGQPQHF	TGCAGTGCTGGGATCAGGGTCTCAGGGGGTCAGCCCCAGCATTTT
NA	TRBV20-1	few	TRBJ2-5	CSGRRGQETQYF	TGCAGTGGTCGCCGGGGGCAAGAGACCCAGTACTTC
NA	TRBV12-3/TRBV12-4	NA	TRBJ1-6	CASSLDISPLHF	TGTGCCAGCAGTTTAGATATTTCACCCCTCCACTTT
NA	TRBV11-2	many	TRBJ2-1	CASSFLAFGEQFF	TGTGCCAGCAGCTTTTTAGCTTTTGGTGAGCAGTTCTTC
NA	TRBV7-9	few	TRBJ1-5	CASSLSGEQPQHF	TGTGCCAGCAGCTTGAGTGGGGAACAGCCCCAGCATTTT
NA	TRBV9	few	TRBJ2-2	CASRGAGLRSAGELFF	TGTGCCAGCAGGGGGGCAGGGCTCCGCTCCGCCGGGGAGCTGTTTTTT
NA	TRBV7-8	many	TRBJ1-6	CASSLAGLYNSPLHF	TGTGCCAGCAGCTTAGCAGGCCTCTATAATTCACCCCTCCACTTT
NA	TRBV29-1	many	TRBJ1-1	CKAGRGTEAFF	TGCAAGGCAGGCCGAGGAACTGAAGCTTTCTTT
NA	TRBV9	NA	TRBJ1-5	CASSVDPRNQPQHF	TGTGCCAGCAGCGTAGACCCCCGCAATCAGCCCCAGCATTTT
NA	TRBV3-1	NA	TRBJ2-1	CASSPLYGGAYNEQFF	TGTGCCAGCAGCCCCTTGTACGGCGGAGCGTACAATGAGCAGTTCTTC
NA	TRBV11-2	many	TRBJ2-1	CASSLRGAGDGYNEQFF	TGTGCCAGCAGCTTAAGGGGCGCAGGGGATGGATACAATGAGCAGTTCTTC
NA	TRBV5-4	NA	TRBJ2-7	CASSLVGGMEQYF	TGTGCCAGCAGCTTGGTAGGTGGTATGGAGCAGTACTTC
NA	TRBV4-1	few	TRBJ1-6	CASSQSAGISYNSPLHF	TGCGCCAGCAGCCAATCTGCAGGGATTTCCTATAATTCACCCCTCCACTTT
TRBD1	TRBV5-1	few	TRBJ2-1	CASGVTGQGSDEQFF	TGCGCCAGCGGGGTCACGGGACAGGGGAGCGATGAGCAGTTCTTC
NA	TRBV5-1	NA	TRBJ1-5	CASSLDGMSSNQPQHF	TGCGCCAGCAGCTTGGACGGCATGAGCAGCAATCAGCCCCAGCATTTT
NA	TRBV2	NA	TRBJ2-5	CASSEAPGPETQYF	TGTGCCAGCAGTGAAGCTCCGGGTCCGGAGACCCAGTACTTC
NA	TRBV20-1	NA	TRBJ2-2	CSASTRGMGTGELFF	TGCAGTGCCTCGACTAGAGGAATGGGAACCGGGGAGCTGTTTTTT
NA	TRBV29-1	many	TRBJ2-4	CSVEDALWIQYF	TGCAGCGTTGAAGACGCTCTTTGGATTCAGTACTTC
TRBD1	TRBV29-1	NA	TRBJ2-3	CSARGTGVGDTQYF	TGCAGCGCCCGGGGGACAGGGGTGGGAGATACGCAGTATTTT
NA	TRBV14	many	TRBJ2-7	CASSQPPRDADYEQYF	TGTGCCAGCAGCCAACCACCCCGGGACGCCGACTACGAGCAGTACTTC
NA	TRBV12-3/TRBV12-4	NA	TRBJ1-2	CASSQINNYGYTF	TGTGCCAGCAGCCAAATCAATAACTATGGCTACACCTTC
NA	TRBV7-7	NA	TRBJ2-1	CASSLLTGNEQFF	TGTGCTAGCAGCTTGTTGACTGGCAATGAGCAGTTCTTC
NA	TRBV6-6	few	TRBJ1-5	CASSYSILNNQPQHF	TGTGCCAGCAGTTACTCGATCCTTAATAATCAGCCCCAGCATTTT
NA	TRBV2	NA	TRBJ1-3	CASSEIRAQAIYF	TGTGCCAGCAGTGAAATTCGGGCCCAGGCCATATATTTT
NA	TRBV6-6	NA	TRBJ1-3	CASSYRTETNTIYF	TGTGCCAGCAGTTACCGTACAGAAACAAACACCATATATTTT
TRBD1	TRBV20-1	few	TRBJ1-1	CSATGPGQTDTEAFF	TGCAGTGCTACCGGACCGGGACAGACAGACACTGAAGCTTTCTTT
TRBD2	TRBV11-3	NA	TRBJ2-1	CASSLGGSRNNEQFF	TGTGCCAGCAGCTTGGGCGGGAGTAGGAACAATGAGCAGTTCTTC
NA	TRBV29-1	NA	TRBJ2-5	CSGQKGRETQYF	TGCAGCGGCCAGAAGGGCCGGGAGACCCAGTACTTC
NA	TRBV10-3	many	TRBJ2-7	CAISEPKPGVLLREEQYF	TGTGCCATCAGTGAGCCAAAACCCGGTGTACTGCTCAGGGAGGAGCAGTACTTC
TRBD2	TRBV5-1	NA	TRBJ2-5	CASSLYSGGLQETQYF	TGCGCCAGCTCCCTGTATAGCGGGGGGCTGCAAGAGACCCAGTACTTC
TRBD2	TRBV9	NA	TRBJ2-1	CASSRDRGGYEQFF	TGTGCCAGCAGCCGGGACCGGGGAGGGTATGAGCAGTTCTTC
NA	TRBV7-6	few	TRBJ1-6	CASSLSSAENSPLHF	TGTGCCAGCAGCTTATCGTCGGCTGAGAATTCACCCCTCCACTTT
TRBD1	TRBV20-1	few	TRBJ1-2	CSAPDRVHGYTF	TGCAGTGCCCCGGACAGGGTACATGGCTACACCTTC
TRBD2	TRBV6-5	NA	TRBJ2-1	CASSWGGSGSYNEQFF	TGTGCCAGCAGTTGGGGAGGGAGCGGGTCCTACAATGAGCAGTTCTTC
TRBD2	TRBV12-3/TRBV12-4	few	TRBJ2-5	CASSYPGTSRETQYF	TGTGCCAGCAGTTACCCCGGGACTAGCCGTGAGACCCAGTACTTC
TRBD2	TRBV3-1	few	TRBJ2-1	CASSPFAASGPYNEQFF	TGTGCCAGCAGCCCCTTTGCGGCTAGCGGACCCTACAATGAGCAGTTCTTC
NA	TRBV20-1	NA	TRBJ2-2	CSASRGRDTGELFF	TGCAGTGCTAGTCGTGGGCGCGACACCGGGGAGCTGTTTTTT
TRBD1	TRBV20-1	NA	TRBJ1-3	CSATQGAAISGNTIYF	TGCAGTGCTACACAGGGGGCCGCTATCTCTGGAAACACCATATATTTT
NA	TRBV29-1	many	TRBJ1-1	CSVVWYAGGAFF	TGCAGCGTAGTGTGGTACGCAGGAGGAGCTTTCTTT
NA	TRBV5-1	NA	TRBJ1-2	CASSPGTPRDYGYTF	TGCGCCAGCTCGCCCGGGACCCCGCGGGACTATGGCTACACCTTC
NA	TRBV30	few	TRBJ1-2	CAWNPGLHPSGYTF	TGTGCCTGGAACCCGGGACTCCACCCGAGTGGCTACACCTTC
NA	TRBV18	NA	TRBJ1-1	CASSPSGGHTEAFF	TGTGCCAGCTCTCCCTCTGGGGGGCACACTGAAGCTTTCTTT